The 10 T cell receptor beta chains presented below share a single source sample, sequenced in a study of T cell repertoires in cytomegalovirus infection. From the reads, TCRdb called clonotypes with MiXCR, one entry per CDR3 protein. The sample lists over 250,000 distinct CDR3 sequences, under 30% occurring once. What was sequenced was PBMCs. The receptors stem from a human donor in good health (CMV status not recorded). Some clones in this sample may be carry-over from other donors' samples.

This clonotype showed up just a few times. In DNA form, the CDR3 reads TGCAGCTTCGGGACAGGGGGTTCTGGAAACACCATATATTTT. Amino acids: CSFGTGGSGNTIYF. This chain joins TRBV29-1 and TRBJ1-3; 11 bases are a match to TRBD1. The germline CDR1 and CDR2 sequences are SQVTM and ANQGSEA. The CDR3 totals 14 residues. J gave up 1 base and V 8 bases, and 4 bases lay outside the gene matches.

In its sample, this clonotype was seen a few times. The chain uses TRBV7-9 and TRBJ1-5; D is possibly TRBD1 (5 bases). V was cut by 10 bases and J by 5 bases, with 15 bases left in between. Germline CDR1 reads SEHNR; CDR2 reads FQNEAQ (reference sequence). The CDR3 is 13 amino acids. The CDR3 coding sequence is TGTGCCACCGCCGTCCAGGGAGATCAGCCCCAGCATTTT. Its translation is CATAVQGDQPQHF.

This clonotype was seen only a few times. The chain carries TRBV20-1 and TRBJ2-7; 10 positions match TRBD2. J gave up 1 base and V 3 bases, and 6 bases lay outside the gene matches. The CDR3 has 15 amino acids. The germline V gene encodes CDR1 DFQATT and CDR2 SNEGSKA (reference sequence). The DNA of the CDR3 is TGCAGTGCTAGTGGGCTAGCGGGGGTATCCTACGAGCAGTACTTC. Translating gives CSASGLAGVSYEQYF.

The chain carries TRBV7-6 and TRBJ2-1; 8 bases line up with TRBD2. Germline trimming cut 3 bases from V and 4 bases from J; bases unmatched to any gene: 8. The V gene's germline CDR1 is SGHVS and CDR2 FNYEAQ. CDR3 length: 16 amino acids. CDR3 nucleotide sequence: TGTGCCAGCAGCTTGGTAGCGGGGCGACAATACAATGAGCAGTTCTTC. Its protein product is CASSLVAGRQYNEQFF.

This clonotype was seen a few times. The J gene is TRBJ1-1, the V gene TRBV11-3, with D possibly being TRBD1 (5 bases). The CDR3 contains 14 residues. Germline V gene lookup returns CDR1 SGHNT and CDR2 YENEEA. Trimming took off 1 base at V and 4 bases at J, with 10 bases between the two ends. The CDR3 region has the DNA TGTGCCAGCAGCTTAGGATGGGGGTCCACTGAAGCTTTCTTT. This gives the protein CASSLGWGSTEAFF.

This clonotype was detected a few times. This rearrangement joins TRBV12-3 or TRBV12-4 to TRBJ1-6; D gene unclear. V shed 6 bases and J shed 5 bases, with 2 bases lying between them. The CDR3 contains 11 residues. CDR3 bases: TGTGCCAGCAGCAATAATTCACCCCTCCACTTT. Translating it yields CASSNNSPLHF.

The table lists this clonotype with a few counts. The V call is TRBV7-9, the J call TRBJ1-1; D not certain. The CDR3 contains 16 residues. Germline CDR1 is SEHNR and CDR2 is FQNEAQ (reference sequence). Trimming stripped 5 bases from V and 0 bases from J, with 16 bases between. The CDR3 loop reads CASSPLETGMNTEAFF. CDR3 DNA sequence: TGTGCCAGCAGCCCCCTGGAGACGGGGATGAACACTGAAGCTTTCTTT.

Turning to this clonotype: A much larger clone differs from this one at a single base, so this may be a read error. The chain employs TRBV12-3 or TRBV12-4 and TRBJ2-7, with D perhaps matching TRBD1 or TRBD2 (6 bases each). This CDR3 comprises 15 residues. V was shortened by 5 bases and J by 6 bases, with 20 bases between the two germline ends. The CDR3 sequence is CASSPGAGRGGEQYF. In nucleotides, the CDR3 is TGTGCCAGCAGTCCCGGGGCGGGCAGGGGAGGCGAGCAGTACTTC.

The rearrangement uses TRBV7-2 and TRBJ1-4; 8 bases map to TRBD1. This CDR3 comprises 13 residues. In germline, CDR1 is SGHTA, CDR2 FQGNSA. The V gene end was trimmed by 5 bases and the J gene end by 7 bases; junction bases not matched to a gene: 3. The CDR3 coding sequence is TGTGCCAGCAGCACCGGACAGGGTGAAAAACTGTTTTTT. Protein product: CASSTGQGEKLFF.

This clonotype was recorded at least ten times. This chain joins TRBV6-6 and TRBJ1-1; D gene uncertain. Trimming shortened V by 3 bases and J by 4 bases, and 3 bases separated the two germline ends. The CDR3 extends over 11 amino acids. Germline V lookup: CDR1 MNHNY, CDR2 SVGAGI (reference sequence). The DNA for the CDR3 is TGTGCCAGCAGTTATTCCACTGAAGCTTTCTTT. This sequence encodes CASSYSTEAFF.